The rows below give T cell receptor beta chains drawn from one sample of a study of Graves' ophthalmopathy and Graves' hyperthyroidism. Each CDR3 protein gets one entry after TCRdb re-called the multiplex PCR reads with MiXCR. This table holds over a million distinct CDR3 sequences, roughly two fifths found once. Sequences were obtained from peripheral blood or thyroid tissue (not recorded which). Receptors originate from an adult man with Graves' hyperthyroidism. The CDR3 runs from the conserved cysteine through the conserved F or W. A D gene is named only where the DNA matches it firmly. Size values are once, few and many counts, or a class for expanded clones, and some rows have none.

j_call,d_call,clone_size,v_call,cdr3_nt,cdr3_aa
TRBJ1-6,TRBD1,many,TRBV5-1,TGCGCCAGCAGCCAAGGGACAGATAATTCACCCCTCCACTTT,CASSQGTDNSPLHF
TRBJ1-5,NA,many,TRBV10-2,TGCGCCAGCAGGCGGACAGATAATCAGCCCCAGCATTTT,CASRRTDNQPQHF
TRBJ2-2,TRBD2,once,TRBV11-2,TGTGCCAGCAGCTTAGGGCTCGGCCTAGCGGGAGCCTTCACCGGGGAGCTGTTTTTT,CASSLGLGLAGAFTGELFF
TRBJ2-5,TRBD1,few,TRBV10-3,TGTGCCACAGAGAGACAGACAGGGAATACTGAGACCCAGTACTTC,CATERQTGNTETQYF
TRBJ1-6,NA,many,TRBV7-2,TGTGCCAGCCAGGGTGGAACACCCAATTCACCCCTCCACTTT,CASQGGTPNSPLHF
TRBJ2-7,NA,NA,TRBV12-3/TRBV12-4,TGTGCCAGCAGTTTTCAACCTCCCTACGAGCAGTACTTC,CASSFQPPYEQYF
TRBJ1-1,TRBD1,few,TRBV25-1,TGTGCCAGCAGTGAATCCGGGACAGCAACAAGAGCTTTCTTT,CASSESGTATRAFF
TRBJ2-7,TRBD1,NA,TRBV10-3,TGTGCCATCAGTGAGCCTCACAGACAGGGCCGCTCCTACGAGCAGTACTTC,CAISEPHRQGRSYEQYF
TRBJ1-2,NA,NA,TRBV6-1,TGTGCCAGCAGTGGCGTGTGGGCATCTGGCTACACCTTC,CASSGVWASGYTF
TRBJ2-7,NA,NA,TRBV12-3/TRBV12-4,TGTGCCAGCAGTTTACGGCTCCCTGACAAGCAGTACTTC,CASSLRLPDKQYF
TRBJ2-6,TRBD1,NA,TRBV7-9,TGTGCCAGCGGGTCCCCAGGGGGCGCGGTCGCTGGGGCCAACGTCCTGACTTTC,CASGSPGGAVAGANVLTF
TRBJ2-5,NA,NA,TRBV7-8,TGTGCCAGCAGCCGAGAAAGTCGGGGTCCGGAGACCCAGTACTTC,CASSRESRGPETQYF
TRBJ1-2,NA,many,TRBV28,TGTGCCAGCAGTTTTGGGTCCCAGGGTGATGGCTACACCTTC,CASSFGSQGDGYTF
TRBJ2-5,NA,NA,TRBV6-1,TGTGCCAGCAGTGACGTGGGTCCGGAGACCCAGTACTTC,CASSDVGPETQYF
TRBJ1-4,NA,NA,TRBV18,TGTGCCAGCTCAGACTCAGGAGGATTACTGTTTTTT,CASSDSGGLLFF
TRBJ2-7,TRBD1,many,TRBV10-3,TGTGCCATCAGAGCTGGGACAGGGGTCCCGCTCCGGGAGCAGTACTTC,CAIRAGTGVPLREQYF
TRBJ2-2,TRBD1,many,TRBV5-1,TGTGCCAGCAGCTGGACAGGGGGCAACACCGGGGAGCTGTTTTTT,CASSWTGGNTGELFF
TRBJ1-5,TRBD1,few,TRBV7-2,TGTGCCAGCAGCTCGACAGGGGGAAAGGGCAATCAGCCCCAGCATTTT,CASSSTGGKGNQPQHF
TRBJ2-2,TRBD2,many,TRBV25-1,TGTGCCAGCAGAACTAGCGGGGCCGGCACCGGGGAGCTGTTTTTT,CASRTSGAGTGELFF
TRBJ2-6,NA,NA,TRBV25-1,TGTGCCAGCAGTCGATATTCAGGTTCTGGGGCCAACGTCCTGACTTTC,CASSRYSGSGANVLTF
TRBJ1-1,NA,NA,TRBV28,TGTGCCAGCAGTTTTGGGTTCAGAGTCCGGCACACTGAAGCTTTCTTT,CASSFGFRVRHTEAFF
TRBJ2-7,NA,NA,TRBV11-2,TGTGCCAGCAGCTTAGAAACACAGGCGAACTACGAGCAGTACTTC,CASSLETQANYEQYF
TRBJ1-5,NA,few,TRBV27,TGTGCCAGCAGCCCACAGGGTCCACCGTGGCCCCAGCATTTT,CASSPQGPPWPQHF
TRBJ1-6,NA,NA,TRBV7-9,TGTGCCAGCAGCTTAGCTGGGCAGGGGTATTCACCCCTCCACTTT,CASSLAGQGYSPLHF
TRBJ2-2,TRBD1,many,TRBV7-9,TGTGCCAGCAGCCCCACTGGACAGGTCCCCGGCGGGGAGCTGTTTTTT,CASSPTGQVPGGELFF
TRBJ2-2,NA,NA,TRBV10-3,TGTGCCATCAGGGGGCTGGGGACCGGGGAGCTGTTTTTT,CAIRGLGTGELFF
TRBJ1-3,NA,many,TRBV7-6,TGTGCCAGCAGCTTCGATAAGGGAGAAAGTGGATTTGGAAACACCATATATTTT,CASSFDKGESGFGNTIYF
TRBJ2-6,NA,many,TRBV19,TGTGCCAGTAGTATGAGGGGGGCTGGGGCCAACGTCCTGACTTTC,CASSMRGAGANVLTF
TRBJ1-2,TRBD1,NA,TRBV6-6,TGTGCCAGCCAAAACAGGGGTGGCTACACCTTC,CASQNRGGYTF
TRBJ2-5,NA,NA,TRBV7-9,TGTGCCAGCAGCTTCTCGGGGACCCAAGAGATCCAGTACTTC,CASSFSGTQEIQYF
TRBJ1-1,TRBD1,few,TRBV20-1,TGCAGTGCTAGAGAGGGGACAGGGGATCTTGAAGCTTTCTTT,CSAREGTGDLEAFF
TRBJ1-4,NA,many,TRBV14,TGTGCCAGCAGCCAAGTCCGGGATACACTTCCGAATGAAAAACTGTTTTTT,CASSQVRDTLPNEKLFF
TRBJ2-5,TRBD2,NA,TRBV7-9,TGTGCCAGCAGTGACGCGGGAGCGCTAGAGACCCAGTACTTC,CASSDAGALETQYF
TRBJ2-5,TRBD2,NA,TRBV7-2,TGTGCCAGCAGCTCCCCAGCGGGAGGGCAAGAGACCCAGTACTTC,CASSSPAGGQETQYF
TRBJ1-2,TRBD1,NA,TRBV7-9,TGTGCCTCGCAGGGGGGGGACAGGCGAGCTAACTATGGCTACACCTTC,CASQGGDRRANYGYTF
TRBJ2-5,NA,NA,TRBV18,TGTGCCAGCTCACCGCCCATACAGAGTCAAGAGACCCAGTACTTC,CASSPPIQSQETQYF
TRBJ2-6,NA,NA,TRBV20-1,TGCAGTTACTCGGGTTCGGCGTCTGGGGCCAACGTCCTGACTTTC,CSYSGSASGANVLTF
TRBJ1-2,NA,many,TRBV4-1,TGCGCCAGCAGCCAAGAGGGTCAGAACCTTAACTATGGCTACACCTTC,CASSQEGQNLNYGYTF
TRBJ1-5,TRBD1,NA,TRBV7-2,TGTGCCAGCAGCTTAGTGGCAGGGGGATATAGCAATCAGCCCCAGCATTTT,CASSLVAGGYSNQPQHF
TRBJ2-7,TRBD1,NA,TRBV6-6,TGTGCCAGCAGCCAAGATCTCGTGATGGGACAGGCGGTTATAGGAACCTACGAGCAGTACTTC,CASSQDLVMGQAVIGTYEQYF
TRBJ1-1,NA,many,TRBV14,TGTGCCAGCAGCCCCCAGCGCATGAACACTGAAGCTTTCTTT,CASSPQRMNTEAFF
TRBJ2-2,NA,NA,TRBV19,TGTGCCAGTAAGGGGGGAGCGCGCCACGAGATTATGGCCGGGGAGCTGTTTTTT,CASKGGARHEIMAGELFF
TRBJ1-2,NA,many,TRBV9,TGTGCCAGCAGCGTATCCGGGGGGGCAGGCGCCTATGGCTACACCTTC,CASSVSGGAGAYGYTF
TRBJ1-2,TRBD1,once,TRBV4-3,TGCGCCAGCAGCCAGACAGGGTTGAAGGGCTACACCTTC,CASSQTGLKGYTF
TRBJ2-7,NA,many,TRBV10-3,TGTGCCATCAGTGATAGCAACCAGGGGAATTACGAGCAGTACTTC,CAISDSNQGNYEQYF
TRBJ2-5,TRBD1,once,TRBV7-8,TGTGCCAGCAGACCAACAGGGGGGACCCAGTACTTC,CASRPTGGTQYF
TRBJ2-5,NA,NA,TRBV5-1,TGCGCCAGCAGCTTGCAAGAAGATCGGTTCTTC,CASSLQEDRFF